Detailed here is one TCR beta chain. The sample is drawn from a study of control samples from healthy donors and cancer patients. TCRdb's table, derived via immunoSEQ multiplex PCR, lists solely in-frame clones and lacks some. Among tens of thousands of clones listed, 90% to 95% were seen once. V was clipped by 5 bases and J by 0 bases, with 14 bases between them. Per germline, CDR1 SGHNT and CDR2 YYREEE (reference sequence). CDR3 length: 15 residues. The sample was PBMCs. The TCR sequence derives from a man aged 25-45 years with colorectal cancer. The genes are TRBV5-4 and TRBJ1-2; a possible D gene is TRBD1 (6 bases). The CDR3, as DNA: TGTGCCAGCAGGACCGGGACACACACTAACTATGGCTACACCTTC. This translates into CASRTGTHTNYGYTF.